This TCR beta chain was identified during a study of blood T cells in healthy people across ages. The study, taken as a whole, reports: CMV status of donors was not determined, possibly confounding expanded clonotype changes. Naive CD4+ cell counts and diversity both ran higher in long-lived than in aged donors. Significant beta diversity loss was already apparent by age approximately 37, declining roughly linearly.

The V gene end was trimmed by 0 bases and the J gene end by 7 bases; junction bases not matched to a gene: 4. Germline lookup yields CDR1 SGDLS and CDR2 YYNGEE. The CDR3 is 14 amino acids. Concerning this clonotype itself: Its antigen is unknown.

Next came a second PCR, run for about 7 to 12 cycles, which used a sample-barcoded 5' primer along with a J-beta primer mix. TCRdb recomputed calls from the 5' RACE reads with MiXCR, one row per CDR3 protein. This table holds 380,000 or so distinct CDR3 sequences, about half found once. Every sample yielded at least 6 million isolated PBMCs. This chain uses TRBV9 with TRBJ2-1, with 7 bases that match TRBD2. Input material: blood. This clonotype was obtained from a man aged 55 to 70 in good health. The CDR3 sequence: CASSVGGGVNEQFF. Here the CDR3 DNA reads TGTGCCAGCAGCGTAGGCGGGGGTGTAAATGAGCAGTTCTTC.